The 4 T cell receptor beta chains in this list originate from one sample, sequenced in a study of blood T cell repertoires in COVID-19. Profiling relied on immunoSEQ multiplex PCR, and the TCRdb table lists in-frame clones only, not all of them. The table lists approximately 220,000 clones, about 80% of them singletons, with 2.3% in the top ten. Sequenced material: peripheral blood. These receptors were collected from a woman aged 60-75 years with acute or convalescent COVID-19.

The chain joins TRBV30 to TRBJ1-4; no clear D gene. The CDR3 has 13 amino acids. Germline V gene data show CDR1 as GTSNPN and CDR2 as SVGIG (reference sequence). Trimming took 2 bases from V and 0 from J, leaving 4 bases between them. CDR3 in DNA: TGTGCCTGGAGTATCTCAACTAATGAAAAACTGTTTTTT. Translated, it gives CAWSISTNEKLFF.

The chain uses TRBV7-9 and TRBJ1-2; weak D call: TRBD1 (5 bases). V dropped 5 bases and J dropped 1 base, with 11 bases sitting between them. The CDR3 is 14 residues long. CDR1 is SEHNR, CDR2 FQNEAQ, per germline (reference sequence). The CDR3 DNA is TGTGCCAGCAGCCAGGACACGCGTAACTATGGCTACACCTTC. This codes for CASSQDTRNYGYTF.

The rearrangement links TRBV23-1 to TRBJ2-1; D not resolved. TRBV23-1 counts as an open reading frame of uncertain function. This CDR3 is built from 17 residues. The germline V and J ends were trimmed by 8 bases and 0 bases, with 20 bases remaining between them. The CDR3 nucleotides are TGCGCCAGCCCCACCCTGTGCCGCCCCAGCTCCTACAATGAGCAGTTCTTC. Translated, it gives CASPTLCRPSSYNEQFF.

The chain carries TRBV3-1 (or the pseudogene TRBV3-2) and TRBJ2-1; TRBD2 is a possible D gene (5 bases). V lost 0 bases to trimming and J lost 12 bases, with 15 bases between them. This CDR3 has 14 amino acids. CDR1 is LGHDT and CDR2 is YNNKEL in the germline V gene (reference sequence). DNA of the CDR3: TGTGCCAGCAGCCAAGAATCTGAGGGTAGCCGGCAGTTCTTC. It translates to CASSQESEGSRQFF.